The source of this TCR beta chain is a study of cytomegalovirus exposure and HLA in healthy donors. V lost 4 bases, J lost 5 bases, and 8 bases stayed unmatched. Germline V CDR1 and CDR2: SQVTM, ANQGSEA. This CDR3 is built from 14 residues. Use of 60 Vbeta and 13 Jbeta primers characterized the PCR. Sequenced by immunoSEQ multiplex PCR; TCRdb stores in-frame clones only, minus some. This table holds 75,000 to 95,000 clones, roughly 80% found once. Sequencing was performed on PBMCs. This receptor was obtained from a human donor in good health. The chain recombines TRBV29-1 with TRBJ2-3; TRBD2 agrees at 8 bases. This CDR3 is CSVGVAGGVDTQYF. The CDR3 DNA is TGCAGCGTTGGGGTCGCGGGGGGTGTAGATACGCAGTATTTT.